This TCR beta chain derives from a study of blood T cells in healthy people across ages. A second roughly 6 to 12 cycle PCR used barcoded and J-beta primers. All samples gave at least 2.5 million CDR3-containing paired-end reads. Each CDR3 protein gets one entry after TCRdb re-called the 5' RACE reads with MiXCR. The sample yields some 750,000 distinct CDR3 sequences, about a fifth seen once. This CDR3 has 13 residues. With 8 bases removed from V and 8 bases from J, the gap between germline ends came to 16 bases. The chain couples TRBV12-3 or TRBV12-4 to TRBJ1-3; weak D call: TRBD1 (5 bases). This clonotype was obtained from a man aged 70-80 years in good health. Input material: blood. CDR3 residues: CASPGLGGDTIYF. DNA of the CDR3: TGTGCCAGCCCCGGGTTGGGGGGGGACACCATATATTTT.